This TCR beta chain was observed in a study of CD8+CD57+ T cells in acquired aplastic anemia. Turning to the study itself: Sorted CD4+ and CD8+ cells gave a mean 3.2 ug DNA, range about 0.19 to 27.4 ug. There were roughly 9.8 million reads, on average, for CD4+ cells from healthy donors. Regarding the study as a whole: Patients and healthy controls showed no significant CD8+ Simpson's diversity difference. Nearly 30 was the count of CD8+ CDR3 sequences that patients shared with controls.

Trimming shortened V by 8 bases and J by 7 bases, and 18 bases separated the two germline ends. This CDR3 region has 15 residues. On this clonotype: Its cognate antigen is unknown.

Genomic DNA, serving as template, underwent TCR beta VDJ and CDR3 profiling. TCRdb processed the reads anew with MiXCR; each CDR3 protein has one entry. The sample shows a few hundred thousand distinct CDR3 sequences, 55% to 75% of them seen only once. Sequences were obtained from sorted CD4+, CD8+, or CD8+CD57+ T cells (not recorded which) from PBMCs. This TCR derives from a human donor in good health, serving as a control. The chain employs TRBV12-3 or TRBV12-4 and TRBJ1-6; no clear D. The CDR3 sequence is CASREDRDGNSPLHF. DNA for the CDR3: TGTGCCAGCCGGGAAGATAGGGATGGGAATTCACCCCTCCACTTT.